The next 32 T cell receptor beta chains were all read from a single sample in a study of blood T cell repertoires in COVID-19. Here immunoSEQ multiplex PCR was the method, and the copy in TCRdb shows in-frame clones only, minus some. Of 170,000 or so clones detected, 70% to 90% appear once; the ten largest clones hold about 7.3%. Sequencing input: peripheral blood. Source of these receptors: a man in his fifties with active or convalescent COVID-19.

This sequence joins TRBV18 and TRBJ1-5; 8 positions agree with TRBD1. The CDR3 sequence is 16 residues long. The J segment lost 2 bases and the V segment lost 3 bases, leaving 6 bases of the junction unmatched. The germline V gene has CDR1 KGHSH and CDR2 LQKENI. Here the CDR3 reads CASSPATGERNQPQHF. The CDR3 DNA follows: TGTGCCAGCTCACCCGCGACAGGGGAACGCAATCAGCCCCAGCATTTT. The full variable domain, completed using reference TRBV18 and TRBJ1-5, is NAGVMQNPRHLVRRRGQEARLRCSPMKGHSHVYWYRQLPEEGLKFMVYLQKENIIDESGMPKERFSAEFPKEGPSILRIQQVVRGDSAAYFCASSPATGERNQPQHFGDGTRLSIL.

The gene calls are TRBV6-6 and TRBJ2-1; D may be TRBD2 (5 bases). The V gene's germline CDR1 is MNHNY and CDR2 SVGAGI (reference sequence). Trimming shortened V by 5 bases and J by 2 bases, and 13 bases separated the two germline ends. The CDR3 totals 15 residues. CDR3 amino acids: CASSIPGETYNEQFF. For the CDR3, the DNA is TGTGCCAGCAGTATCCCCGGGGAAACCTACAATGAGCAGTTCTTC.

V is TRBV5-1 and J is TRBJ2-7, with 7 bases lining up with TRBD1. Germline V gene data show CDR1 as SGHRS and CDR2 as YFSETQ. This CDR3 is 15 amino acids long. J was trimmed by 1 base and V by 3 bases; bases with no gene match: 7. In nucleotides, the CDR3 is TGCGCCAGCAGCTCACGACAGGGACCTTCCTACGAGCAGTACTTC. Translated: CASSSRQGPSYEQYF.

The rearrangement uses TRBV5-1 and TRBJ2-7, with 8 bases lining up with TRBD1. J lost 0 bases, V lost 7 bases, and 21 bases had no gene match. Germline loops: CDR1 SGHRS, CDR2 YFSETQ. The CDR3 extends over 19 amino acids. The CDR3 here is CASRRFPAIRGPNSYEQYF. The CDR3, as DNA: TGCGCCAGCCGGCGGTTCCCCGCGATCAGGGGGCCCAACTCCTACGAGCAGTACTTC.

The chain carries TRBV7-3 and TRBJ2-5; 7 positions match TRBD1. V gave up 0 bases and J gave up 1 base; unmatched junction bases: 2. The CDR3 loop spans 15 amino acids. CDR1 and CDR2 from the germline V gene are SGHTA and FQGTGA. CDR3 sequence (DNA): TGTGCCAGCAGCTTAACGGGACAGCCCCAAGAGACCCAGTACTTC. This sequence encodes CASSLTGQPQETQYF.

The V gene is TRBV13, the J gene TRBJ1-6, with D unclear. The CDR3 runs to 16 residues. The V gene's germline CDR1 is PRHDT and CDR2 FYEKMQ (reference sequence). V was cut by 3 bases and J by 8 bases, with 17 bases left in between. CDR3 residues: CASSFSSGFSDSPLHF. The CDR3 bases are TGTGCCAGCAGCTTTAGCTCGGGTTTTTCGGATTCACCCCTCCACTTT.

The J gene is TRBJ2-1, the V gene TRBV18; 8 nucleotides align to TRBD1. Trimming cost V 3 bases and J 6 bases; bases outside gene matches: 7. The CDR3 is 15 amino acids. Germline V gene sequence: CDR1 KGHSH, CDR2 LQKENI. CDR3: CASSPGQAAGNEQFF. In DNA, the CDR3 is TGTGCCAGCTCACCGGGACAGGCCGCAGGCAATGAGCAGTTCTTC.

In its sample, this clone was seen once. The rearrangement uses TRBV6-4 and TRBJ2-1, with D possibly matching TRBD1 (5 bases). Germline V gene sequence: CDR1 MRHNA, CDR2 SNTAGT. This CDR3 is built from 13 residues. Trimming removed 3 bases from V and 8 bases from J, with 11 bases in between. For the CDR3, the DNA is TGTGCCAGCAGTGAGGCTAGGGGCCATGAGCAGTTCTTC. This encodes CASSEARGHEQFF.

A single count supports this clone. The chain joins TRBV7-9 to TRBJ1-1, with D tentatively TRBD1 (5 bases). CDR3 length equals 14 residues. Per the germline V gene, CDR1 is SEHNR and CDR2 is FQNEAQ (reference sequence). Deletions cut 2 bases from V and 3 bases from J, with 10 bases between. The CDR3 loop is CASSLLGVHTEAFF. Here the CDR3 DNA reads TGTGCCAGCAGCTTATTAGGGGTGCACACTGAAGCTTTCTTT.

The V gene is TRBV27, the J gene TRBJ2-7, with 10 nucleotides matching TRBD1. V lost 10 bases, J lost 0 bases, and 21 bases stayed unmatched. Germline loops: CDR1 MNHEY, CDR2 SMNVEV (reference sequence). This CDR3 comprises 19 residues. CDR3 DNA: TGTGCCACTAAGTTCGGGGGGACAGGGGCACCCAGGAGCTCCTACGAGCAGTACTTC. As protein: CATKFGGTGAPRSSYEQYF.

This clone was counted once. The chain joins TRBV6-5 to TRBJ1-2, with D uncertain. This CDR3 is built from 13 residues. Trimming removed 0 bases from V and 2 bases from J, with 4 bases in between. The V gene's germline CDR1 is MNHEY and CDR2 SVGAGI. CDR3 coding DNA: TGTGCCAGCAGTTACTCTGAGAACTATGGCTACACCTTC. Amino acids: CASSYSENYGYTF.

This chain joins TRBV6-5 and TRBJ1-1, with D uncertain. V lost 0 bases, J lost 5 bases, and 16 bases lay in between. CDR3 length: 16 residues. Germline CDR1 reads MNHEY; CDR2 reads SVGAGI. CDR3 residues: CASSYSLETGGTEAFF. Here the CDR3 DNA reads TGTGCCAGCAGTTACTCGTTGGAAACGGGAGGGACTGAAGCTTTCTTT.

This chain links TRBV4-3 with TRBJ1-2; 12 nucleotides align to TRBD1. Germline CDR1 reads LGHNA; CDR2 reads YSLEER. V shed 4 bases and J 7 bases; nucleotides not matched to a gene: 4. There are 14 residues in the CDR3. CDR3 nucleotide sequence: TGCGCCAGCAGCCCGGGACAGGGGGCGCCTGGCTACACCTTC. Its translation: CASSPGQGAPGYTF.

This clone came up a few times. The chain uses TRBV18 and TRBJ1-2; 8 nucleotides agree with TRBD1. V was pared by 2 bases and J by 6 bases, with 5 bases of the junction left unmatched. Germline V gene data show CDR1 as KGHSH and CDR2 as LQKENI. The CDR3 runs to 14 residues. CDR3 region: CASSPVGQGDGYTF. As DNA, the CDR3 is TGTGCCAGCTCACCAGTCGGACAGGGCGATGGCTACACCTTC.

In its sample, this clone was seen once. The rearrangement uses TRBV10-3 and TRBJ2-3, with 7 positions matching TRBD2. J gave up 0 bases and V 10 bases, and 10 bases lay outside the gene matches. The CDR3 has 15 amino acids. CDR1 and CDR2 from the germline V gene are ENHRY and SYGVKD. The CDR3 sequence: CATAQRESSTDTQYF. The CDR3 region has the DNA TGTGCCACCGCCCAGCGGGAATCTAGCACAGATACGCAGTATTTT.

This clone was picked up one time. The J gene is TRBJ2-5, the V gene TRBV6-2 or TRBV6-3, with TRBD2 identical over 9 bases. The CDR3 loop spans 17 amino acids. J was trimmed by 2 bases and V by 2 bases; bases with no gene match: 9. Germline V CDR1 and CDR2: MNHEY, SVGEGT. The CDR3 DNA reads TGTGCCAGCAGTTACGAGAGCGGGGGGACAAAACAAGAGACCCAGTACTTC. As protein: CASSYESGGTKQETQYF.

The chain uses TRBV6-5 and TRBJ1-3; D ambiguous. Looked up from germline, CDR1 is MNHEY and CDR2 is SVGAGI. The CDR3 sequence is 16 residues long. Deletions cut 0 bases from V and 2 bases from J, with 11 bases between. The CDR3 nucleotides are TGTGCCAGCAGTTACTCGACGGGGAGAACTGGAAACACCATATATTTT. Residues: CASSYSTGRTGNTIYF.

The J gene is TRBJ2-7, the V gene TRBV4-3, with 12 bases aligning to TRBD1. The V and J ends lost 0 bases and 7 bases, in that order; junction bases with no gene match: 10. Germline CDR1 is LGHNA and CDR2 is YSLEER. The CDR3 has 17 residues. The CDR3 region is CASSQEYPGQGAEEQYF. Written as DNA, the CDR3 is TGCGCCAGCAGCCAAGAGTACCCGGGACAGGGGGCGGAAGAGCAGTACTTC.

The chain recombines TRBV7-2 with TRBJ1-5, with D unresolved. CDR1 and CDR2 from the germline V gene are SGHTA and FQGNSA. V was trimmed by 5 bases and J by 8 bases, leaving 16 bases between them. This CDR3 has 14 amino acids. This CDR3 reads CASSTRKGREPQHF. Here the CDR3 DNA reads TGTGCCAGCAGCACCAGAAAAGGGCGGGAGCCCCAGCATTTT. Using reference TRBV7-2 and TRBJ1-5 for the parts outside the CDR3, the full variable domain is GAGVSQSPSNKVTEKGKDVELRCDPISGHTALYWYRQSLGQGLEFLIYFQGNSAPDKSGLPSDRFSAERTGGSVSTLTIQRTQQEDSAVYLCASSTRKGREPQHFGDGTRLSIL.

The chain joins TRBV5-1 to TRBJ2-7; 7 bases are a match to TRBD2. The CDR3 is made up of 15 amino acids. Per germline, CDR1 SGHRS and CDR2 YFSETQ. The V segment lost 0 bases and the J segment 2 bases; nucleotides outside the gene matches: 5. CDR3 bases: TGCGCCAGCAGCTTGGACGCTAGCGGCCCCTACGAGCAGTACTTC. Translation: CASSLDASGPYEQYF.

This chain connects TRBV6-2 or TRBV6-3 to TRBJ2-1; unclear D gene. V lost 2 bases and J lost 0, with 8 bases in between. This CDR3 contains 15 residues. Germline loops: CDR1 MNHEY, CDR2 SVGEGT. This CDR3 reads CASSYKDNSYNEQFF. In DNA form, the CDR3 reads TGTGCCAGCAGTTACAAAGACAACTCCTACAATGAGCAGTTCTTC.

This rearrangement joins TRBV28 to TRBJ1-5, with 12 bases fitting TRBD1. Per germline, CDR1 MDHEN and CDR2 SYDVKM. The CDR3 covers 16 residues. The trim removed 0 bases at V and 7 bases at J, leaving 4 bases unmatched. The CDR3 sequence is CASSLWGTGGGQPQHF. The CDR3, as DNA: TGTGCCAGCAGTTTATGGGGGACAGGGGGCGGACAGCCCCAGCATTTT.

The chain links TRBV10-3 to TRBJ2-5; 7 nucleotides line up with TRBD1. This CDR3 has 11 amino acids. CDR1 and CDR2 from the germline V gene are ENHRY and SYGVKD. V trimming: 10 bases; J trimming: 2 bases; junction bases outside the gene matches: 1. The CDR3 region has the DNA TGTGCCACAGGGGGACAAGAGACCCAGTACTTC. Translation: CATGGQETQYF.

This clone was detected once. The chain uses TRBV9 and TRBJ2-3, with 9 bases that match TRBD2. V shed 1 base, J shed 5 bases, and the junction held 5 bases outside the gene matches. CDR3 length equals 15 residues. CDR1 and CDR2 from the germline V gene are SGDLS and YYNGEE. In nucleotides, the CDR3 is TGTGCCAGCAGCGTACTAGCGGGGTCAAGAGATACGCAGTATTTT. Translating gives CASSVLAGSRDTQYF.

The rearrangement uses TRBV6-5 and TRBJ2-5; TRBD2 is a possible D gene (5 bases). The V end lost 10 bases, the J end lost 0 bases, and 15 bases lay between the germline ends. The CDR3 sequence is 14 residues long. In germline, CDR1 is MNHEY, CDR2 SVGAGI. This CDR3 reads CATLSGRDQETQYF. CDR3 coding DNA: TGTGCCACCCTAAGTGGGCGGGACCAAGAGACCCAGTACTTC.

CDR3 in amino acids: CASGLAGEGEQFF. CDR3 sequence (DNA): TGTGCCAGCGGACTAGCGGGAGAGGGCGAGCAGTTCTTC. This chain connects TRBV19 to TRBJ2-1; 13 bases line up with TRBD2. The V gene's germline CDR1 is LNHDA and CDR2 SQIVND (reference sequence). Trimming removed 9 bases from V and 10 bases from J; junction bases left unmatched: 6. This CDR3 comprises 13 residues.

The sample holds one count of this clone. This rearrangement joins TRBV25-1 to TRBJ2-6; D remains ambiguous. The germline V gene has CDR1 MGHDK and CDR2 SYGVNS. The CDR3 consists of 14 residues. Trimming pared 3 bases from V and 5 bases from J, leaving 8 bases between. Written as DNA, the CDR3 is TGTGCCAGCAGTGAGACGGGTAGGGCCAACGTCCTGACTTTC. Its protein is CASSETGRANVLTF.

The chain links TRBV5-6 to TRBJ1-1; no definite D call. The germline gives CDR1 SGHDT, CDR2 YYEEEE. This CDR3 is 18 amino acids long. The germline V and J ends were trimmed by 4 bases and 0 bases, with 22 bases remaining between them. The CDR3 region has the DNA TGTGCCAGCAGCGCGGCGTTTTCCGAACCACTCATGAACACTGAAGCTTTCTTT. Its protein is CASSAAFSEPLMNTEAFF.

This chain connects TRBV24-1 to TRBJ2-1; TRBD2 matches 7 bases. The J segment lost 7 bases and the V segment lost 4 bases, leaving 15 bases of the junction unmatched. From germline, CDR1 is KGHDR and CDR2 SFDVKD. CDR3 length equals 17 residues. The CDR3 spells CATSEVPAGPGGNEQFF. The CDR3, as DNA: TGTGCCACCAGTGAAGTGCCAGCGGGCCCCGGGGGGAATGAGCAGTTCTTC.

This chain links TRBV29-1 with TRBJ2-7, with D hard to call. This CDR3 contains 13 residues. The germline V gene encodes CDR1 SQVTM and CDR2 ANQGSEA. The V gene lost 6 bases and the J gene lost 0 bases, with 12 bases spanning the gap. DNA of the CDR3: TGCAGCGTGAACTGGGCCTCCTCCTACGAGCAGTACTTC. It translates to CSVNWASSYEQYF.

This clone has a handful of counts. This rearrangement joins TRBV4-1 to TRBJ2-3; the match to TRBD2 covers 10 bases. The J segment lost 2 bases and the V segment lost 4 bases, leaving 6 bases of the junction unmatched. This CDR3 spans 16 amino acids. The germline gives CDR1 MGHRA, CDR2 YSYEKL. CDR3 protein: CASSPGLAEPTDTQYF. The CDR3 nucleotides are TGCGCCAGCAGCCCCGGACTAGCGGAACCCACAGATACGCAGTATTTT.

The chain employs TRBV4-1 and TRBJ2-1; 7 bases align to TRBD2. The CDR3 covers 13 residues. Trimming took 6 bases from V and 8 from J; bases not matched to a gene: 7. Germline CDR1 reads MGHRA; CDR2 reads YSYEKL. In DNA form, the CDR3 reads TGCGCCAGCAGTTCTCGGGAGGTCCATGAGCAGTTCTTC. Encoded protein: CASSSREVHEQFF.